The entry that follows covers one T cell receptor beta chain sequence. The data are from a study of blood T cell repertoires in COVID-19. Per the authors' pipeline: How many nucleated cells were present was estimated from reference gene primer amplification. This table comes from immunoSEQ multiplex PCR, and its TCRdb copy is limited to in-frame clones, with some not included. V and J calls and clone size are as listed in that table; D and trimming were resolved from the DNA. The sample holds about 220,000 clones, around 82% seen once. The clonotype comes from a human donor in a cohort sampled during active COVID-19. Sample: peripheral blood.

CDR3 region: CASSPGSAGGGTGELFF. CDR3 nucleotides: TGTGCCAGCTCACCGGGATCGGCGGGAGGAGGAACCGGGGAGCTGTTTTTT. The gene calls are TRBV18 and TRBJ2-2; 8 nucleotides line up with TRBD2. CDR3 length: 17 residues. Unmatched junction bases numbered 11, after V lost 3 bases and J lost 5 bases. The germline V gene has CDR1 KGHSH and CDR2 LQKENI.